This TCR beta chain originates from a study of T cell clonality in common variable immunodeficiency. Study-wide results and caveats: Shared TCRbeta clones were fewer between CVID subjects than controls.

Data came from immunoSEQ multiplex PCR; TCRdb stores just in-frame clones and leaves some out. Singletons are absent from the sample, which has under 45,000 clones. Germline V gene lookup returns CDR1 SGHTA and CDR2 FQGNSA. Trimming removed 5 bases at V and 1 base at J, with 4 bases between. The CDR3 is made up of 12 amino acids. This clone was observed a handful of times. Antigen: not known. Coverage ceases 3 residues before the CDR3 finishes, and the germline J gene fills in the end. This sequence originates from a person aged 18 to 70 in good health. Sequences were obtained from peripheral blood mononuclear cells. The chain employs TRBV7-2 and TRBJ2-3; D unclear. The CDR3 bases that were read are TGTGCCAGCAGCCGGGGCACAGATACG. This gives the protein CASSRGTDT. The full CDR3 reads CASSRGTDTQYF.